The T cell receptor beta chain described here comes from a study of identical twins. Overall study findings and caveats: Donors were not followed over many years; analysis was cross-sectional.

TCRdb analysed the 5' RACE reads with MiXCR anew, one entry per CDR3 protein. The top ten hold 0.27% of the sample, which has 1.5 million to 2 million distinct CDR3 sequences, under 35% seen once. On this clonotype: Its antigen is undetermined.

Sample: cord blood. The sequence was obtained from a newborn girl in good health.

The CDR3 nucleotides are TGTGCCAGCAGCCGTGTAGGGGGGTCAAGCTCCTACAATGAGCAGTTCTTC. As protein: CASSRVGGSSSYNEQFF. The V gene is TRBV12-3 or TRBV12-4, the J gene TRBJ2-1; D assignment may be TRBD1 or TRBD2 (6 bases each). V was shortened by 6 bases and J by 0 bases, with 18 bases between the two germline ends. This CDR3 is built from 17 residues.